This T cell receptor (beta chain) was documented in a study of CD8 T cells in ankylosing spondylitis. This clonotype was counted a few times. Its antigen remains unknown. TCRdb fed the 5' RACE reads into MiXCR, producing one record per CDR3 protein. The sample includes 300,000 to 350,000 distinct CDR3 sequences, less than 25% of them seen just once. Trimming left V 3 bases short and J 5 bases short, with 13 bases between. CDR3 length: 14 residues. Germline V CDR1 and CDR2: MNHEY, SVGAGI. Overall study findings and caveats: The study identified a TCR beta motif of under ten highly homologous variants that appeared characteristic of ankylosing spondylitis blood. A subset of motif variants has previously been described in the synovial fluid and blood of reactive arthritis. Peripheral blood held disease-linked clones only at relatively low frequency, and these were CD8+.

The receptor's source is a female donor with ankylosing spondylitis or in good health (not recorded which). The gene calls are TRBV6-5 and TRBJ1-2; possible D gene TRBD1, 5 bases. The sequenced material came from blood, either unsorted or a sorted T cell fraction (not recorded which). The CDR3 protein is CASSYTGTPYGYTF. Here the CDR3 DNA reads TGTGCCAGCAGTTATACGGGGACTCCTTATGGCTACACCTTC.